The present T cell receptor beta chain was sequenced within a study of cytotoxic CD8 clonotypes in ibrutinib-treated CLL. Genomic DNA for TCR beta libraries, around 1.9 micrograms, came from cryopreserved PBMCs. Produced via immunoSEQ multiplex PCR; TCRdb's table is partial and in-frame only. The data contain roughly 200,000 clones, about two thirds of them singletons. The length of the CDR3 is 13 residues. The junction had 6 bases not matched to a gene; V was cut back by 8 bases and J by 2 bases. Germline V gene sequence: CDR1 ENHRY, CDR2 SYGVKD. This clone has more than one count but fewer than ten.

J is TRBJ2-7 and V is TRBV10-3; the match to TRBD1 covers 7 bases. This TCR derives from a human donor with chronic lymphocytic leukemia. The source material was PBMCs, sampled after 24 months of ibrutinib treatment. CDR3 region: CAIGRDSAYEQYF. The CDR3, as DNA: TGTGCCATCGGCCGGGACAGCGCCTACGAGCAGTACTTC.